This TCR beta chain comes out of a study of vaccination effects on CD4 cells after COVID-19. Notes on this clone: Its antigen is unidentified.

CDR1 and CDR2 (germline): SGHNT, YYREEE (reference sequence). V lost 3 bases and J lost 5; bases outside the gene matches: 2. The CDR3 has 13 residues. The table came from immunoSEQ multiplex PCR; TCRdb's copy has only in-frame clones and leaves some out. The sample holds roughly 31,000 clones, around three quarters seen once. Researchers isolated CD4+ T cells once roughly nine days of culture had elapsed. The sequence derives from a human donor who received a COVID-19 vaccine. The source was CD4+ T cells from PBMCs cultured without peptide, collected before COVID-19 vaccination. The V call is TRBV5-4, the J call TRBJ2-1, with TRBD1 matching over 7 bases. The CDR3 here is CASSSDRDNEQFF. The CDR3 DNA follows: TGTGCCAGCAGCTCTGACAGGGACAATGAGCAGTTCTTC.